These T cell receptor beta chains were read from a single sample in a study of identical twins. TCRdb analysed the 5' RACE reads with MiXCR anew, one entry per CDR3 protein. The table includes approximately 550,000 distinct CDR3 sequences, around 20% detected once. Another study also made use of these data, one on yellow fever vaccine responses in identical twins.

Sequenced: CD4+ T cells sorted from blood. These receptors all stem from a woman aged 18-29 years in good health. The CDR3 runs from the conserved cysteine through the conserved F or W. Fields, in order: J gene, V gene, clone size, D gene, CDR3 protein, CDR3 DNA. D genes are given only for firm matches. Clone sizes are given selectively: once, few, many, or a class where the clone is expanded.

J gene: TRBJ2-5
V gene: TRBV9
clone size: few
D gene: .
CDR3 protein: CASSVGGGLEETQYF
CDR3 DNA: TGTGCCAGCAGCGTAGGTGGGGGGCTTGAGGAGACCCAGTACTTC

J gene: TRBJ2-3
V gene: TRBV20-1
clone size: few
D gene: .
CDR3 protein: CSAPVFGDPSTDTQYF
CDR3 DNA: TGCAGTGCCCCCGTATTTGGGGACCCTAGCACAGATACGCAGTATTTT

J gene: TRBJ1-4
V gene: TRBV28
clone size: few
D gene: .
CDR3 protein: CASSLWMTGSVNEKLFF
CDR3 DNA: TGTGCCAGCAGTTTATGGATGACCGGGTCCGTTAATGAAAAACTGTTTTTT

J gene: TRBJ1-6
V gene: TRBV15
clone size: few
D gene: .
CDR3 protein: CATSSSRQVFGSPLHF
CDR3 DNA: TGTGCCACCAGCTCAAGTAGACAGGTTTTTGGATCACCCCTCCACTTT

J gene: TRBJ2-5
V gene: TRBV7-8
clone size: few
D gene: TRBD2
CDR3 protein: CASSPRGPSGTETQYF
CDR3 DNA: TGTGCCAGCAGTCCTAGGGGCCCTAGCGGGACAGAGACCCAGTACTTC

J gene: TRBJ2-7
V gene: TRBV20-1
clone size: .
D gene: .
CDR3 protein: CSARDNRNYEQYF
CDR3 DNA: TGCAGTGCTAGAGATAACAGGAACTACGAGCAGTACTTC

J gene: TRBJ2-7
V gene: TRBV20-1
clone size: .
D gene: TRBD2
CDR3 protein: CSARKRGGRGTYEQYF
CDR3 DNA: TGCAGTGCTAGGAAAAGGGGCGGGAGAGGGACCTACGAGCAGTACTTC

J gene: TRBJ2-7
V gene: TRBV5-1
clone size: few
D gene: .
CDR3 protein: CASRAVAATTSAGQYF
CDR3 DNA: TGCGCCAGCAGGGCAGTAGCCGCGACTACTTCGGCAGGGCAGTACTTC

J gene: TRBJ2-1
V gene: TRBV6-1
clone size: .
D gene: TRBD2
CDR3 protein: CASNPTSGKYNEQFF
CDR3 DNA: TGTGCCAGCAACCCCACTAGCGGGAAATACAATGAGCAGTTCTTC

J gene: TRBJ2-1
V gene: TRBV9
clone size: .
D gene: TRBD2
CDR3 protein: CASRLAGSYNEQFF
CDR3 DNA: TGTGCCAGCCGACTAGCGGGGTCTTACAATGAGCAGTTCTTC

J gene: TRBJ2-5
V gene: TRBV11-2
clone size: few
D gene: TRBD1
CDR3 protein: CASSTRTGPEGETQYF
CDR3 DNA: TGTGCCAGCAGCACGAGGACAGGGCCAGAGGGAGAGACCCAGTACTTC

J gene: TRBJ2-5
V gene: TRBV6-1
clone size: .
D gene: TRBD2
CDR3 protein: CASSPTSVQETQYF
CDR3 DNA: TGTGCCAGCAGTCCGACTAGCGTACAAGAGACCCAGTACTTC

J gene: TRBJ2-5
V gene: TRBV7-9
clone size: .
D gene: .
CDR3 protein: CASSLGTSHQETQYF
CDR3 DNA: TGTGCCAGCAGCTTAGGAACAAGCCACCAAGAGACCCAGTACTTC

J gene: TRBJ2-5
V gene: TRBV10-3
clone size: few
D gene: TRBD2
CDR3 protein: CAISASGQETQYF
CDR3 DNA: TGTGCCATCAGTGCTAGCGGCCAAGAGACCCAGTACTTC

J gene: TRBJ2-1
V gene: TRBV11-2
clone size: few
D gene: TRBD1
CDR3 protein: CASSLETGGLGEQFF
CDR3 DNA: TGTGCCAGCAGCTTAGAGACAGGGGGCTTAGGTGAGCAGTTCTTC

J gene: TRBJ2-6
V gene: TRBV4-2
clone size: few
D gene: .
CDR3 protein: CASSQGQQHSGANVLTF
CDR3 DNA: TGTGCCAGCAGCCAAGGACAGCAGCACTCTGGGGCCAACGTCCTGACTTTC

J gene: TRBJ2-3
V gene: TRBV28
clone size: few
D gene: .
CDR3 protein: CASSSAGQPASTDTQYF
CDR3 DNA: TGTGCCAGCAGTTCCGCGGGGCAGCCAGCTAGCACAGATACGCAGTATTTT

J gene: TRBJ2-6
V gene: TRBV28
clone size: few
D gene: .
CDR3 protein: CASSQTGRNSGANVLTF
CDR3 DNA: TGTGCCAGCAGCCAGACAGGACGAAACTCTGGGGCCAACGTCCTGACTTTC

J gene: TRBJ1-2
V gene: TRBV6-1
clone size: .
D gene: .
CDR3 protein: CASSEATNRLYGYTF
CDR3 DNA: TGTGCCAGCAGTGAAGCGACCAACAGACTCTATGGCTACACCTTC

J gene: TRBJ2-2
V gene: TRBV11-2
clone size: .
D gene: .
CDR3 protein: CASSRRGGNLNTGELFF
CDR3 DNA: TGTGCCAGCAGCCGACGGGGAGGCAACTTGAACACCGGGGAGCTGTTTTTT

J gene: TRBJ2-1
V gene: TRBV27
clone size: .
D gene: .
CDR3 protein: CASSLPGRAQYNEQFF
CDR3 DNA: TGTGCCAGCAGTTTACCCGGGAGAGCCCAATACAATGAGCAGTTCTTC

J gene: TRBJ2-1
V gene: TRBV2
clone size: few
D gene: .
CDR3 protein: CASSRERGRISWDEQFF
CDR3 DNA: TGTGCCAGCAGTAGGGAAAGGGGACGGATAAGCTGGGATGAGCAGTTCTTC

J gene: TRBJ2-5
V gene: TRBV10-3
clone size: .
D gene: .
CDR3 protein: CAIGSGANRGETQYF
CDR3 DNA: TGTGCCATCGGTTCGGGGGCCAACCGGGGGGAGACCCAGTACTTC

J gene: TRBJ1-5
V gene: TRBV15
clone size: .
D gene: .
CDR3 protein: CATSRDVGSNQPQHF
CDR3 DNA: TGTGCCACCAGCAGAGACGTTGGGAGCAATCAGCCCCAGCATTTT

J gene: TRBJ2-1
V gene: TRBV6-5
clone size: .
D gene: .
CDR3 protein: CASSYTEGNEQFF
CDR3 DNA: TGTGCCAGCAGTTACACGGAGGGGAATGAGCAGTTCTTC

J gene: TRBJ2-3
V gene: TRBV10-1
clone size: many
D gene: TRBD1
CDR3 protein: CASQGANLDTQYF
CDR3 DNA: TGCGCCAGCCAGGGGGCGAATCTGGATACGCAGTATTTT

J gene: TRBJ1-2
V gene: TRBV28
clone size: .
D gene: TRBD1
CDR3 protein: CASSLQGQGSLYGYTF
CDR3 DNA: TGTGCCAGCAGTTTACAAGGACAGGGCTCCCTTTATGGCTACACCTTC

J gene: TRBJ2-3
V gene: TRBV6-5
clone size: .
D gene: .
CDR3 protein: CASSYRGRVEDTQYF
CDR3 DNA: TGTGCCAGCAGTTACAGGGGCAGGGTTGAAGATACGCAGTATTTT

J gene: TRBJ2-1
V gene: TRBV5-1
clone size: .
D gene: TRBD1
CDR3 protein: CASSLSSVHRGGSNEQFF
CDR3 DNA: TGCGCCAGCAGCTTGTCTTCCGTTCACAGGGGTGGAAGCAATGAGCAGTTCTTC

J gene: TRBJ2-3
V gene: TRBV4-1
clone size: .
D gene: .
CDR3 protein: CASSLRLPGTDTQYF
CDR3 DNA: TGCGCCAGCAGCCTCCGACTACCCGGCACAGATACGCAGTATTTT

J gene: TRBJ2-1
V gene: TRBV29-1
clone size: few
D gene: .
CDR3 protein: CSVQKVGGGYNEQFF
CDR3 DNA: TGCAGCGTCCAAAAAGTAGGTGGGGGCTACAATGAGCAGTTCTTC

J gene: TRBJ2-1
V gene: TRBV6-1
clone size: .
D gene: TRBD1
CDR3 protein: CASVLGGTGRDWPFF
CDR3 DNA: TGTGCCAGCGTCCTGGGGGGGACAGGGAGGGACTGGCCGTTCTTC

J gene: TRBJ2-1
V gene: TRBV7-9
clone size: few
D gene: .
CDR3 protein: CASSPIGVPNNEQFF
CDR3 DNA: TGTGCCAGCAGCCCCATCGGGGTACCCAACAATGAGCAGTTCTTC

J gene: TRBJ2-1
V gene: TRBV11-2
clone size: .
D gene: .
CDR3 protein: CASSSSLFSYNEQFF
CDR3 DNA: TGTGCCAGCAGCTCTAGCCTATTCTCCTACAATGAGCAGTTCTTC

J gene: TRBJ2-2
V gene: TRBV12-3/TRBV12-4
clone size: .
D gene: TRBD2
CDR3 protein: CASSFYALAGVGELFF
CDR3 DNA: TGTGCCAGCAGTTTTTATGCCCTAGCGGGAGTCGGGGAGCTGTTTTTT

J gene: TRBJ2-2
V gene: TRBV5-5
clone size: many
D gene: TRBD2
CDR3 protein: CASSRLAGNTGELFF
CDR3 DNA: TGTGCCAGCAGCAGACTAGCGGGAAACACCGGGGAGCTGTTTTTT

J gene: TRBJ2-1
V gene: TRBV27
clone size: .
D gene: .
CDR3 protein: CASSSPPRNEQFF
CDR3 DNA: TGTGCCAGCAGCTCGCCACCCCGCAATGAGCAGTTCTTC

J gene: TRBJ1-4
V gene: TRBV6-1
clone size: .
D gene: TRBD1
CDR3 protein: CASRGRQGRGEKLFF
CDR3 DNA: TGTGCCAGCAGGGGAAGACAGGGGCGGGGAGAAAAACTGTTTTTT

J gene: TRBJ1-4
V gene: TRBV2
clone size: few
D gene: .
CDR3 protein: CASRRVSTNEKLFF
CDR3 DNA: TGTGCCAGCAGGAGGGTGTCGACTAATGAAAAACTGTTTTTT

J gene: TRBJ2-1
V gene: TRBV24-1
clone size: .
D gene: .
CDR3 protein: CATSDRPGRGYTLYNEQFF
CDR3 DNA: TGTGCCACCAGTGACCGCCCGGGACGGGGATATACCCTCTACAATGAGCAGTTCTTC

J gene: TRBJ2-1
V gene: TRBV12-3/TRBV12-4
clone size: .
D gene: .
CDR3 protein: CASSFKTSLNEQFF
CDR3 DNA: TGTGCCAGCAGTTTCAAGACAAGCCTCAATGAGCAGTTCTTC

J gene: TRBJ2-2
V gene: TRBV5-1
clone size: .
D gene: TRBD2
CDR3 protein: CASSFPEGTSGYTGELFF
CDR3 DNA: TGCGCCAGCAGCTTCCCCGAAGGGACTAGCGGTTACACCGGGGAGCTGTTTTTT

J gene: TRBJ2-3
V gene: TRBV24-1
clone size: few
D gene: .
CDR3 protein: CATSDFGSGPRDTQYF
CDR3 DNA: TGTGCCACCAGTGATTTTGGGAGCGGGCCGCGAGATACGCAGTATTTT

J gene: TRBJ2-7
V gene: TRBV24-1
clone size: .
D gene: .
CDR3 protein: CATSEGQRYEQYF
CDR3 DNA: TGTGCCACCAGTGAGGGACAACGATACGAGCAGTACTTC

J gene: TRBJ2-5
V gene: TRBV6-2/TRBV6-3
clone size: few
D gene: .
CDR3 protein: CASSYASGSGTQYF
CDR3 DNA: TGTGCCAGCAGTTACGCATCGGGGTCGGGGACCCAGTACTTC

J gene: TRBJ1-1
V gene: TRBV5-1
clone size: .
D gene: TRBD1
CDR3 protein: CASSKRQGLNTEAFF
CDR3 DNA: TGCGCCAGCAGCAAGAGACAGGGATTGAACACTGAAGCTTTCTTT

J gene: TRBJ1-5
V gene: TRBV20-1
clone size: few
D gene: TRBD1
CDR3 protein: CSARSGTGGNQPQHF
CDR3 DNA: TGCAGTGCTAGATCCGGGACAGGGGGCAATCAGCCCCAGCATTTT

J gene: TRBJ2-7
V gene: TRBV10-3
clone size: .
D gene: .
CDR3 protein: CATRTPSIYEQYF
CDR3 DNA: TGTGCCACCCGGACCCCCTCTATCTACGAGCAGTACTTC

J gene: TRBJ1-4
V gene: TRBV5-1
clone size: few
D gene: .
CDR3 protein: CASSRGTGRNEKLFF
CDR3 DNA: TGCGCCAGCAGCCGCGGGACCGGGCGGAATGAAAAACTGTTTTTT

J gene: TRBJ2-3
V gene: TRBV10-3
clone size: .
D gene: .
CDR3 protein: CAISGGDTDTQYF
CDR3 DNA: TGTGCCATCAGTGGCGGGGACACAGATACGCAGTATTTT

J gene: TRBJ2-1
V gene: TRBV7-9
clone size: .
D gene: TRBD2
CDR3 protein: CASSQTSGNEQFF
CDR3 DNA: TGTGCCAGCAGCCAGACTAGCGGGAATGAGCAGTTCTTC

J gene: TRBJ1-6
V gene: TRBV5-1
clone size: many
D gene: .
CDR3 protein: CASRLASNSPLHF
CDR3 DNA: TGCGCCAGCAGACTTGCTTCGAATTCACCCCTCCACTTT

J gene: TRBJ2-7
V gene: TRBV4-1
clone size: few
D gene: .
CDR3 protein: CASSQEGTGVYEQYF
CDR3 DNA: TGCGCCAGCAGCCAAGAGGGTACAGGTGTTTACGAGCAGTACTTC

J gene: TRBJ2-1
V gene: TRBV4-2
clone size: few
D gene: .
CDR3 protein: CASSQEETTLGNEQFF
CDR3 DNA: TGTGCCAGCAGCCAAGAGGAGACTACTCTCGGCAATGAGCAGTTCTTC

J gene: TRBJ2-7
V gene: TRBV12-3/TRBV12-4
clone size: .
D gene: TRBD1
CDR3 protein: CASSTDRGKYEQYF
CDR3 DNA: TGTGCCAGCAGTACGGACAGGGGGAAGTACGAGCAGTACTTC

J gene: TRBJ2-3
V gene: TRBV12-3/TRBV12-4
clone size: .
D gene: .
CDR3 protein: CASRQDTTDF
CDR3 DNA: TGTGCCAGCAGACAGGACACAACGGATTTT

J gene: TRBJ2-3
V gene: TRBV20-1
clone size: many
D gene: .
CDR3 protein: CSAADRSTDTQYF
CDR3 DNA: TGCAGTGCGGCGGACAGAAGCACAGATACGCAGTATTTT